This T cell receptor (beta chain) was recorded in a study of shared clonotypes between healthy human individuals. Points from the study as a whole: The authors expected sequencing depth to affect clonotype sharing among donors. Some clonotypes were shared by all four sorted-subset donors, while others were not shared. The non-shared ones had lower generation probabilities than the shared ones.

Here immunoSEQ multiplex PCR was the method, and the copy in TCRdb shows in-frame clones only, minus some. The repertoire has over a million clones, roughly 96% of them found once; the top ten carry roughly 1.2%. Note on this clone: The antigen is not known.

Adult donors, all healthy and HIV-negative, had no recent acute infections or vaccinations. Naive CD45RA+ and memory CD45RA-negative subsets were split from CD4+ cells. Trimming shortened V by 3 bases and J by 0 bases, and 11 bases separated the two germline ends. Germline V gives CDR1 MDHEN, CDR2 SYDVKM. The CDR3 totals 15 residues. Sequencing was performed on naive CD4+ T cells sorted from blood. Subset noted: CD45RA+ positively selected. This chain connects TRBV28 to TRBJ1-1; a weak D match, TRBD1 (6 bases). The receptor's source is a man aged 25 to 40 in good health. The CDR3, as DNA: TGTGCCAGCAGTTTCTTGGGGGCTATGAACACTGAAGCTTTCTTT. Protein product: CASSFLGAMNTEAFF.